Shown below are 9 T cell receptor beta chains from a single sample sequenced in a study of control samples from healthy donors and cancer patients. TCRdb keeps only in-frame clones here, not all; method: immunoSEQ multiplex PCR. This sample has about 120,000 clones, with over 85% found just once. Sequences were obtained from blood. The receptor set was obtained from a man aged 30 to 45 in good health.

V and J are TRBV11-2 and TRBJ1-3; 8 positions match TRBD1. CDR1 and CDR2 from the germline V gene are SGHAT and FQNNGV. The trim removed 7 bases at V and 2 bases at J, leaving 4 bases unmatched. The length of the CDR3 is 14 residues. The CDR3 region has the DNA TGTGCCAGCAACCAGGGGGCGGCTGGAAACACCATATATTTT. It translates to CASNQGAAGNTIYF.

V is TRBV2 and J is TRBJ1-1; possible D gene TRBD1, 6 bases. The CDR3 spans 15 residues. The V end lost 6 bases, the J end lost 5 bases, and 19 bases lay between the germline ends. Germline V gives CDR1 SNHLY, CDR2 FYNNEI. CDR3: CASRVKTGRWTEAFF. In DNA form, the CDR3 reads TGTGCCAGCAGGGTAAAGACAGGACGTTGGACTGAAGCTTTCTTT.

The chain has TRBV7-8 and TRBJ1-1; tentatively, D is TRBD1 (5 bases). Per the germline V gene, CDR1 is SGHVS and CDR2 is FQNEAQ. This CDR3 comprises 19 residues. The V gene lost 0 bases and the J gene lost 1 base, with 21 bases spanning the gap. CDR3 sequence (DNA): TGTGCCAGCAGCTTAGCGCTGACGACCTTCAGGGAAAGGAACACTGAAGCTTTCTTT. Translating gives CASSLALTTFRERNTEAFF.

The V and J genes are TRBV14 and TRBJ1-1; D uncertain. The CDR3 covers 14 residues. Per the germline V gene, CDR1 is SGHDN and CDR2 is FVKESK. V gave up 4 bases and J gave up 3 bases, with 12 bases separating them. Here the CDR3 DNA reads TGTGCCAGCAGCCCTGATCCCTGGGACACTGAAGCTTTCTTT. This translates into CASSPDPWDTEAFF. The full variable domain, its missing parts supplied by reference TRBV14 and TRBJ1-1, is EAGVTQFPSHSVIEKGQTVTLRCDPISGHDNLYWYRRVMGKEIKFLLHFVKESKQDESGMPNNRFLAERTGGTYSTLKVQPAELEDSGVYFCASSPDPWDTEAFFGQGTRLTVV.

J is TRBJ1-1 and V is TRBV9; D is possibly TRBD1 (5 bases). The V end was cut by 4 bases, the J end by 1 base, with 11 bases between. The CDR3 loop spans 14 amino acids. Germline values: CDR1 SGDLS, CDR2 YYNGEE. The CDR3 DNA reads TGTGCCAGCAGCCCCCGACAGACGAACACTGAAGCTTTCTTT. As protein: CASSPRQTNTEAFF.

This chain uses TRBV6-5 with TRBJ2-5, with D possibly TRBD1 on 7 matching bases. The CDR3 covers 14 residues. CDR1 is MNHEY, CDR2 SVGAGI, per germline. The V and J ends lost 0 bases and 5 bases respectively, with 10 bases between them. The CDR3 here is CASSYSAGGETQYF. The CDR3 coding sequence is TGTGCCAGCAGTTACTCAGCAGGGGGGGAGACCCAGTACTTC.

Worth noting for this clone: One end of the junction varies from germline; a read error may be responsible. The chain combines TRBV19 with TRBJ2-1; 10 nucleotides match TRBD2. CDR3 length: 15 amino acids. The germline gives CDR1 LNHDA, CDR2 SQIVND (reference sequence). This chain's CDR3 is CASTIAGGVYNEQFF. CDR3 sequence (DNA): TGTGCCAGTACTATAGCGGGGGGCGTTTACAATGAGCAGTTCTTC.

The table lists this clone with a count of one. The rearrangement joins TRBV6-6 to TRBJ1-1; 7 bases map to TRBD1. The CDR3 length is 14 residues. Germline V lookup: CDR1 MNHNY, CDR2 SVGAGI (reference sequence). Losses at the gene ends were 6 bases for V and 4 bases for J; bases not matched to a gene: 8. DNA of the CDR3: TGTGCCAGCAGGCGAGACAGGGAGAGCACTGAAGCTTTCTTT. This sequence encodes CASRRDRESTEAFF.

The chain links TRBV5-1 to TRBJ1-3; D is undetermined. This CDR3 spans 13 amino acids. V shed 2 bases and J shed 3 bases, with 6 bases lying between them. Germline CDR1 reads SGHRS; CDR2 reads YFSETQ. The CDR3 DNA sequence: TGCGCCAGCAGCTTAGAGGTTGGAAACACCATATATTTT. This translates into CASSLEVGNTIYF.